A single sample is the source of the 6 T cell receptor beta chains below, sequenced in a study of CD8+CD57+ T cells in acquired aplastic anemia. All sequencing subjects had displayed CD8+CD57+ cell expansion on flow cytometry. For CDR3 and TCR beta VDJ profiling, genomic DNA was the template used. TCRdb reanalysed the reads using MiXCR and keeps one entry per CDR3 protein. The profile shows approximately 150,000 distinct CDR3 sequences, over 40% of them singletons. The sequencing sample was made of sorted CD4+, CD8+, or CD8+CD57+ T cells (not recorded which) from PBMCs. All receptors come from a human donor with aplastic anemia.

The CDR3 DNA is TGTGCCAGTAGTATTTCAGGGGTCCGGGTAAATGAGCAGTTCTTC. Translating gives CASSISGVRVNEQFF. The chain couples TRBV19 to TRBJ2-1, with D possibly TRBD1 on 6 matching bases. CDR1 is LNHDA and CDR2 is SQIVND in the germline V gene (reference sequence). V gave up 3 bases and J gave up 7 bases, with 16 bases separating them. The CDR3 length is 15 residues.

The sample holds many counts of this clonotype. This sequence joins TRBV7-8 and TRBJ2-2, with D hard to call. This CDR3 contains 14 residues. Germline CDR1 is SGHVS and CDR2 is FQNEAQ. Between the trimmed V and J ends, which lost 4 bases and 2 bases, there was a span of 8 bases. The chain's CDR3 is CASSSLLNTGELFF. In DNA, the CDR3 is TGTGCCAGCAGCTCCCTATTAAACACCGGGGAGCTGTTTTTT.

This clonotype has at least ten counts. V is TRBV4-2 and J is TRBJ1-3, with unresolved D. CDR3 length: 15 residues. V lost 1 base and J lost 1, with 8 bases in between. Germline V gives CDR1 LGHNA, CDR2 YNFKEQ. As DNA, the CDR3 is TGTGCCAGCAGCCAAGTGGTTGGGTCTGGAAACACCATATATTTT. Translating it yields CASSQVVGSGNTIYF.

To note about this clonotype: One end of the junction varies from germline; a read error may be responsible. The CDR3 DNA reads as TGCAGTGCTAGAGGGACTAGCGGGGCCACCCCGTACTTC. It translates to CSARGTSGATPYF. J is TRBJ2-5 and V is TRBV20-1; 12 bases match TRBD2. This CDR3 comprises 13 residues. Germline V gene lookup returns CDR1 DFQATT and CDR2 SNEGSKA (reference sequence).

This clonotype has at least ten counts. This sequence joins TRBV24-1 and TRBJ2-2, with D hard to call. This CDR3 has 15 residues. Between the trimmed V and J ends, which lost 3 bases and 1 base, there was a span of 8 bases. Germline loops: CDR1 KGHDR, CDR2 SFDVKD. DNA for the CDR3: TGTGCCACCAGTGATCCACTCAGGAACACCGGGGAGCTGTTTTTT. It translates to CATSDPLRNTGELFF.

J is TRBJ2-5 and V is TRBV10-3, with TRBD1 matching 12 bases. The CDR3 is 13 amino acids. V lost 10 bases and J lost 4; bases outside the gene matches: 4. Germline CDR1 reads ENHRY; CDR2 reads SYGVKD. The CDR3 DNA sequence: TGTGCCACAGGGACAGGGGGCGGAGAGACCCAGTACTTC. It yields the protein CATGTGGGETQYF.